These T cell receptor beta chains were read from a single sample in a study of blood T cell repertoires in COVID-19. Assay used: immunoSEQ multiplex PCR; TCRdb lists only in-frame clones, some missing. This table has 200,000 to 300,000 clones, approximately 78% appearing once. The sequenced sample consisted of peripheral blood. These receptors all stem from a woman aged 60-70 years with active or convalescent COVID-19. Each CDR3 is given with its conserved first and last residue. Fields, in order: CDR3 protein, V gene, CDR3 length.

cdr3_aa: CASSFRGDSYEQYF
v_call: TRBV5-4
cdr3_length: 14

cdr3_aa: CSVASGETQYF
v_call: TRBV29-1
cdr3_length: 11

cdr3_aa: CASSLAAGEGYTF
v_call: TRBV5-4
cdr3_length: 13

cdr3_aa: CASSVAARSTDTQYF
v_call: TRBV9
cdr3_length: 15

cdr3_aa: CASSYSARRGTEAFF
v_call: TRBV6-2/TRBV6-3
cdr3_length: 15

cdr3_aa: CSVANWGANYGYTF
v_call: TRBV29-1
cdr3_length: 14

cdr3_aa: CASSLGTDRPNSPLHF
v_call: TRBV7-2
cdr3_length: 16

cdr3_aa: CASSLRDTEAFF
v_call: TRBV5-6
cdr3_length: 12

cdr3_aa: CASSGGAETQYF
v_call: TRBV12-3/TRBV12-4
cdr3_length: 12

cdr3_aa: CASSEEQQRNTEAFF
v_call: TRBV6-1
cdr3_length: 15

cdr3_aa: CASSVGQAPDTF
v_call: TRBV9
cdr3_length: 12

cdr3_aa: CASSVGIGDPEQYF
v_call: TRBV9
cdr3_length: 14

cdr3_aa: CASSERGRSNTEAFF
v_call: TRBV6-1
cdr3_length: 15

cdr3_aa: CASSLSGGPTDTQYF
v_call: TRBV5-6
cdr3_length: 15

cdr3_aa: CASSGGGQPYNEQFF
v_call: TRBV5-1
cdr3_length: 15

cdr3_aa: CAWSEQFEAFF
v_call: TRBV30
cdr3_length: 11

cdr3_aa: CASSQTPLRTSGGQETQYF
v_call: TRBV4-2
cdr3_length: 19

cdr3_aa: CASLGRAEQFF
v_call: TRBV3-1/TRBV3-2
cdr3_length: 11

cdr3_aa: CASSLRQGGRNEAFF
v_call: TRBV27
cdr3_length: 15

cdr3_aa: CASSEWASGVDTGELFF
v_call: TRBV25-1
cdr3_length: 17

cdr3_aa: CASSKASGEVDTQYF
v_call: TRBV6-5
cdr3_length: 15

cdr3_aa: CASSISPGGTDTQYF
v_call: TRBV19
cdr3_length: 15

cdr3_aa: CASRPGAGGPGNEQFF
v_call: TRBV7-3
cdr3_length: 16

cdr3_aa: CASSYDRGVVNEQFF
v_call: TRBV6-5
cdr3_length: 15

cdr3_aa: CAWSLGGVGNEKLFF
v_call: TRBV30
cdr3_length: 15